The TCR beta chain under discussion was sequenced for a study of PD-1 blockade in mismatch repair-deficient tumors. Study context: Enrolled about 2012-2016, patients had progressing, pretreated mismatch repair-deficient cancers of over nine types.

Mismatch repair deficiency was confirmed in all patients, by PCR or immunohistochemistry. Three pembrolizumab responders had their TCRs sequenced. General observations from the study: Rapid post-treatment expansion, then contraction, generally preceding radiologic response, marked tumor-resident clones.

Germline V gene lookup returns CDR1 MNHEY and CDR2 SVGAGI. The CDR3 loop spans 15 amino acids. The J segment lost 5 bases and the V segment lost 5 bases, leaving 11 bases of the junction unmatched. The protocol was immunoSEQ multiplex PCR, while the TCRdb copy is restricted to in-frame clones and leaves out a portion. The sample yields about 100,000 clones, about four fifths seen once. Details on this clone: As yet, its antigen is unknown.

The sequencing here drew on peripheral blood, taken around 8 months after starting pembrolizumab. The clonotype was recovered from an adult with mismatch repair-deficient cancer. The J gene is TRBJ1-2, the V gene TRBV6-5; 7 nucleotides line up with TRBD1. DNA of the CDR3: TGTGCCAGCAGTCCACTGACAGGGCTTCCGTATGGCTACACCTTC. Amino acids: CASSPLTGLPYGYTF.